Listed here are 10 T cell receptor beta chains from one sample, sequenced in a study of blood T cell repertoires in COVID-19. Assay: immunoSEQ multiplex PCR; the TCRdb copy retains only in-frame clones and omits some. The table includes roughly 130,000 clones, about 90% detected once. The specimen sequenced was peripheral blood. These receptors were collected from a woman aged 55-70 years with acute or convalescent COVID-19.

V and J are TRBV2 and TRBJ1-3; D gene unclear. Germline CDR1 SNHLY, CDR2 FYNNEI. Trimming stripped 7 bases from V and 3 bases from J, with 7 bases between. CDR3 length equals 12 residues. CDR3 DNA: TGTGCCAGCATGGCAGATGGAAACACCATATATTTT. Translating it yields CASMADGNTIYF.

The V gene is TRBV30, the J gene TRBJ1-6; no reliable D call. Between the trimmed V and J ends, which lost 4 bases and 0 bases, there was a span of 13 bases. The CDR3 has 16 residues. The V gene's germline CDR1 is GTSNPN and CDR2 SVGIG (reference sequence). The DNA of the CDR3 is TGTGCCTGGATGCAGCGAGGGAGCTCCTATAATTCACCCCTCCACTTT. It is translated as CAWMQRGSSYNSPLHF.

V usage is TRBV19 and J usage is TRBJ2-1; the match to TRBD2 covers 10 bases. The CDR3 has 17 amino acids. Germline CDR1 and CDR2: LNHDA and SQIVND (reference sequence). The junction had 8 bases not matched to a gene; V was cut back by 3 bases and J by 3 bases. The CDR3 is CASSIASGSANYNEQFF. The CDR3 bases are TGTGCCAGTAGTATCGCTAGCGGGAGTGCTAACTACAATGAGCAGTTCTTC.

The chain has TRBV6-1 and TRBJ2-3, with 8 bases identical to TRBD2. The germline gives CDR1 MNHNS, CDR2 SASEGT. CDR3 length: 15 amino acids. Unmatched junction bases numbered 7, after V lost 2 bases and J lost 6 bases. CDR3 nucleotides: TGTGCCAGCAGTGAATACGGGAGGGCCCCCGATACGCAGTATTTT. Translating gives CASSEYGRAPDTQYF.

V gene TRBV19 combines with J gene TRBJ1-1; weak D call: TRBD1 (5 bases). Germline CDR1 LNHDA, CDR2 SQIVND (reference sequence). The CDR3 covers 15 residues. The V end was cut by 0 bases, the J end by 4 bases, with 12 bases between. The CDR3 DNA is TGTGCCAGTAGTATAGAGGGGGGTTTTGGCACTGAAGCTTTCTTT. Translation gives CASSIEGGFGTEAFF. Looking up the rest from reference TRBV19 and TRBJ1-1 gives the full variable domain: DGGITQSPKYLFRKEGQNVTLSCEQNLNHDAMYWYRQDPGQGLRLIYYSQIVNDFQKGDIAEGYSVSREKKESFPLTVTSAQKNPTAFYLCASSIEGGFGTEAFFGQGTRLTVV.

The CDR3 is CASSLGAGRSSYNEQFF. CDR3 DNA sequence: TGTGCCAGCAGCTTAGGAGCCGGGAGGAGCTCCTACAATGAGCAGTTCTTC. This chain connects TRBV7-2 to TRBJ2-1; TRBD2 matches 7 bases. The length of the CDR3 is 17 residues. CDR1 is SGHTA and CDR2 is FQGNSA in the germline V gene. The trim removed 1 base at V and 0 bases at J, leaving 6 bases unmatched.

The gene calls are TRBV28 and TRBJ1-4, with TRBD1 as a possible D gene (6 bases). Trimming stripped 7 bases from V and 4 bases from J, with 19 bases between. CDR3 size: 16 residues. In germline, CDR1 is MDHEN, CDR2 SYDVKM. The CDR3 DNA is TGTGCCAGCATCGTCCGGCGGGGGCTCGGTAATGAAAAACTGTTTTTT. It yields the protein CASIVRRGLGNEKLFF.

This chain joins TRBV7-9 and TRBJ1-3; unclear D gene. The V and J ends lost 2 bases and 4 bases respectively, with 9 bases between them. CDR3 length: 14 amino acids. Germline CDR1 and CDR2: SEHNR and FQNEAQ (reference sequence). The DNA of the CDR3 is TGTGCCAGCAGCTTATCTCTCTCCGGAAACACCATATATTTT. Its protein is CASSLSLSGNTIYF.

This chain connects TRBV7-3 to TRBJ1-1, with 7 bases fitting TRBD1. The CDR3 is 16 amino acids. The junction had 10 bases not matched to a gene; V was cut back by 1 base and J by 5 bases. Germline loops: CDR1 SGHTA, CDR2 FQGTGA. This CDR3 reads CASSLRPGGWWTEAFF. The CDR3 region has the DNA TGTGCCAGCAGCTTAAGGCCAGGGGGATGGTGGACTGAAGCTTTCTTT.

As for this clone: Other DNA sequences within the sample encode an identical CDR3. V gene TRBV18 combines with J gene TRBJ2-1; 15 bases are shared with TRBD2. Germline CDR1 KGHSH, CDR2 LQKENI. CDR3 length equals 15 residues. V lost 2 bases, J lost 7 bases, and 0 bases stayed unmatched. For the CDR3, the DNA is TGTGCCAGCTCACCAGGGACTAGCGGGAGGAATGAGCAGTTCTTC. Translation: CASSPGTSGRNEQFF.